This T cell receptor (beta chain) was retrieved from a study of shared clonotypes between healthy human individuals (dated by TCRdb to 2018 to 2020). With respect to the entire study: The cohort included three men and a couple of women between 18 and 49 years of age. Different laboratories and diverse techniques were used to prepare libraries and sequence TCR repertoires, to increase sequencing depth and limit assay-specific biases. Each donor's leukapheresis produced roughly between roughly 0.85 and 9 billion PBMCs. The study deeply sequenced blood TCR repertoires of several healthy adults to estimate repertoire size and the extent of clonotype sharing between individuals. For each donor, CD4 naive and CD4 memory were each run on three plates, CD8 naive on two plates, and CD8 memory on one plate.

Healthy HIV-negative adults with no recently reported acute infections or vaccinations were included as donors. All donors were Caucasian adults living in Nashville, Tennessee, USA. Magnetic negative selection was used to enrich CD4+ T cells, after which naive cells were positively selected on CD45RA and the negative fraction became the memory subset. Blood was obtained by leukapheresis, after which PBMCs were separated by Ficoll-Histopaque density gradient centrifugation and cryopreserved in liquid nitrogen vapor phase. Analytical flow cytometry was used to check the purity and quantity of each magnetically sorted T cell population. Genomic DNA was isolated from every sorted fraction and measured by UV absorbance on a Nanodrop 2000c. Broader findings and caveats from the paper: Across a handful of donors, about 5% of naive CD4, around 3.5% of naive CD8, under 2.5% of memory CD4, and roughly 0.4% of memory CD8 clonotypes were shared. Sampling was restricted to blood, and TCR repertoires in tissues likely differ from the TCR repertoires found in blood. Incomplete sequencing was indicated by rarefaction of sorted-subset datasets, despite the large sequencing depth. Pairwise subsampling indicated that sequencing depth was expected to affect the degree of clonotype sharing among donors. Naive subsets generally had larger estimated clonotype richness than memory subsets. Compared with non-shared clonotypes, the clonotypes found in all four sorted-subset donors had higher generation probabilities. Because the study included a small number of donors, the genetic and exposure-history diversity represented was limited.

TCR CDR3 regions were amplified from genomic DNA by multiplex PCR using the deep immunoSEQ assay. Extracted genomic DNA from each cell subset was distributed evenly across all wells of several immunoSEQ 96-well plates, and each plate was treated as a replicate. For sorted subsets, each replicate PCR was loaded with 200 ng genomic DNA, equivalent to 30,000 or so T cell genomes. Purified libraries were quantified with a Qubit 3.0 fluorometer, sized on a Bioanalyzer 2100, and re-quantified with the KAPA Library Quantification kit. Every immunoSEQ 96-well plate was sequenced on a dedicated single-read 150-cycle Illumina NextSeq 550 flow cell. Turning to the authors' computational methods: Because only junctional sequences without quality scores were contained in the immunoSEQ output, filtering matching that applied to full-length reads could not be performed. Sequences were annotated with PyIR, a Python wrapper for IgBLAST v1.9, and V/J genes and CDR3 were assigned using IMGT germline references. Any read was removed if the V/J assignment was weak (E-value above 1e-6), the CDR3 was missing, or the read contained stop codons, out-of-frame junctions, or ambiguous translated residues. A V3J clonotype was defined by an identical inferred V gene, J gene, and CDR3 amino acid sequence. To compute the percentage overlap between repertoires, the number of shared unique clonotypes was divided by the size of the smaller repertoire. Richness of each repertoire was evaluated using RTK rarefaction, the Chao1 estimator, and Recon v2.1 estimates of unobserved clonotypes. OLGA was used to compute generation probabilities for all TCRbeta clonotypes that the gDNA method yielded from several donors. TCRdb provides this immuneACCESS table in a form limited to in-frame rearrangements. Some clones are lacking; in checked studies, under half of them reflect an unresolved V gene, and why the rest are absent is not known. Clone size and the V and J calls come from that table; the DNA yielded D and trimming. This sample has some 360,000 clones in its table, and about 70% of those were observed once. More than 9% of the sample comes from the top ten.

CDR1 SGHKS and CDR2 YYEKEE are derived from the germline V gene (reference sequence). The CDR3 covers 14 residues, taking in both the cysteine and the phenylalanine. Only the CDR3 portion is preserved as DNA: 42 bases, with reading frame beginning at the first base. Trimming accounts for 4 bases at V and 5 bases at J, while the number of junction bases matched to no gene is 7. A remark on this clone: Its antigen remains unidentified. Base-call qualities are not available, and no considerably larger clone is one nucleotide away.

Here the chain combines TRBV5-5 and TRBJ2-5; 8 bases in between match TRBD1. The clonotype comes from a man between 25 and 39 years old in good health. Sequencing was carried out using memory CD4+ T cells sorted from blood. The cell subset or site label on this specimen signifies: CD45RA-negative fraction. The DNA sequence reads TGTGCCAGCAGCCCTGACAGGGGAGAGGAGACCCAGTACTTC. This sequence encodes CASSPDRGEETQYF.